This entry lists 16 T cell receptor beta chains sequenced from one sample in a study of shared clonotypes between healthy human individuals (dated by TCRdb to between 2020 and 2021). The library relied on the immunoSEQ multiplex PCR assay. Sourced from immuneACCESS, this table was stored by TCRdb with only in-frame sequences that have V and J called. A share of the clones is absent; for the studies checked, an unresolved V gene accounts for under half, and the remainder has no known explanation. Across this sample there are about 1.1 million clones, with approximately 80% seen only once. The top ten constitute over 0.8% of the sample. The source material was memory CD4+ T cells from PBMCs. The cell subset or site label of this sample denotes: CD45RA-negative fraction. The receptors shown here come from a man aged 18 to 35 in good health. Some clones in this sample may be carry-over from other donors' samples.

The gene calls are TRBV5-1 and TRBJ2-1; 9 nucleotides match TRBD2. Trimming at V came to 6 bases and at J to 4 bases, leaving 5 bases not matched to a gene. The length of the CDR3 is 14 residues. Germline CDR1 reads SGHRS; CDR2 reads YFSETQ. The CDR3 loop is CASNLAGPYNEQFF. The DNA of the CDR3 is TGCGCCAGCAACCTAGCGGGGCCGTACAATGAGCAGTTCTTC. Drawing the rest from reference TRBV5-1 and TRBJ2-1, the complete variable domain is KAGVTQTPRYLIKTRGQQVTLSCSPISGHRSVSWYQQTPGQGLQFLFEYFSETQRNKGNFPGRFSGRQFSNSRSEMNVSTLELGDSALYLCASNLAGPYNEQFFGPGTRLTVL.

Regarding this clone: Additional DNA sequences in this sample encode the identical CDR3. The chain has TRBV5-1 and TRBJ2-3; 7 bases are a match to TRBD2. The V and J ends lost 2 bases and 0 bases, in that order; junction bases with no gene match: 0. Germline CDR1 and CDR2: SGHRS and YFSETQ. The CDR3 runs to 14 residues. The CDR3 region is CASSFSGSTDTQYF. The CDR3 DNA sequence: TGCGCCAGCAGCTTTAGCGGGAGCACAGATACGCAGTATTTT.

The chain links TRBV19 to TRBJ1-1, with D hard to call. Trimming left V 4 bases short and J 0 bases short, with 6 bases between. Germline V gene lookup returns CDR1 LNHDA and CDR2 SQIVND (reference sequence). This CDR3 has 13 residues. The CDR3, as DNA: TGTGCCAGTAGTAGCCCCATGAACACTGAAGCTTTCTTT. Translated: CASSSPMNTEAFF.

V and J are TRBV28 and TRBJ2-7; no clear D. CDR1 and CDR2 from the germline V gene are MDHEN and SYDVKM. The V gene lost 6 bases and the J gene lost 3 bases, with 21 bases spanning the gap. This CDR3 region has 16 residues. The CDR3: CASSPNDWTKDYEQYF. The CDR3 region has the DNA TGTGCCAGCAGCCCGAACGACTGGACCAAGGACTACGAGCAGTACTTC.

The V gene is TRBV7-3, the J gene TRBJ2-7, with TRBD2 identical over 8 bases. The CDR3 extends over 15 amino acids. Germline assignment: CDR1 SGHTA and CDR2 FQGTGA. Losses at the gene ends were 4 bases for V and 2 bases for J; bases not matched to a gene: 7. CDR3 amino acids: CASSYFTAGAYEQYF. The CDR3 DNA reads as TGTGCCAGCAGCTACTTCACAGCGGGAGCCTACGAGCAGTACTTC.

The rearrangement uses TRBV27 and TRBJ1-2; 7 bases align to TRBD1. Germline V gives CDR1 MNHEY, CDR2 SMNVEV (reference sequence). This CDR3 region has 15 residues. The V and J ends lost 8 bases and 4 bases, in that order; junction bases with no gene match: 13. The CDR3 sequence: CASGFLGQASYGYTF. CDR3 bases: TGTGCCAGCGGGTTCTTAGGACAGGCGAGCTATGGCTACACCTTC.

This clone was observed a handful of times. V gene TRBV5-1 combines with J gene TRBJ2-7; D may match TRBD1 or TRBD2 (5 bases each). CDR1 SGHRS and CDR2 YFSETQ come from the germline V gene. The ends were cut back, 3 bases at V and 7 bases at J, with 14 bases in the middle. CDR3 length: 13 amino acids. CDR3 nucleotide sequence: TGCGCCAGCAGCTGGGACCGCGTTGGGGAGCAGTACTTC. It specifies CASSWDRVGEQYF.

J is TRBJ1-1 and V is TRBV5-1, with no clear D. V was shortened by 1 base and J by 3 bases, with 7 bases between the two germline ends. The CDR3 loop spans 13 amino acids. CDR1 is SGHRS and CDR2 is YFSETQ in the germline V gene. CDR3 region: CASSLFVDTEAFF. The DNA of the CDR3 is TGCGCCAGCAGCTTGTTTGTGGACACTGAAGCTTTCTTT.

The V and J genes are TRBV5-1 and TRBJ1-2; 8 nucleotides align to TRBD1. J gave up 6 bases and V 5 bases, and 9 bases lay outside the gene matches. The CDR3 covers 14 residues. Germline CDR1 SGHRS, CDR2 YFSETQ. Written as DNA, the CDR3 is TGCGCCAGCAGTGGGGGACAGGCTCTGGATGGCTACACCTTC. Amino acid sequence: CASSGGQALDGYTF.

The chain combines TRBV4-2 with TRBJ2-4; unclear D gene. This CDR3 has 15 amino acids. Germline loops: CDR1 LGHNA, CDR2 YNFKEQ. V was pared by 0 bases and J by 10 bases, with 16 bases between. The CDR3 region is CASSQDIRANRIQYF. As DNA, the CDR3 is TGTGCCAGCAGCCAAGATATCCGGGCCAATCGGATTCAGTACTTC.

The chain is built from TRBV6-5 and TRBJ2-2; D is undetermined. V was cut by 1 base and J by 0 bases, with 6 bases left in between. From germline, CDR1 is MNHEY and CDR2 SVGAGI. The CDR3 runs to 15 residues. For the CDR3, the DNA is TGTGCCAGCAGTTACTACCCCGCGAACACCGGGGAGCTGTTTTTT. Translation: CASSYYPANTGELFF.

The V call is TRBV7-8, the J call TRBJ1-2, with a tentative D call TRBD1 (5 bases). In germline, CDR1 is SGHVS, CDR2 FQNEAQ. This CDR3 comprises 14 residues. Trimming took off 5 bases at V and 2 bases at J, with 12 bases between the two ends. CDR3 nucleotide sequence: TGTGCCAGCAGCCGAACGGGACGAAACTATGGCTACACCTTC. Translation: CASSRTGRNYGYTF.

This clone was detected once. The gene calls are TRBV7-3 and TRBJ2-1; a weak D match, TRBD2 (7 bases). Trimming left V 5 bases short and J 3 bases short, with 14 bases between. This CDR3 spans 15 amino acids. Germline values: CDR1 SGHTA, CDR2 FQGTGA. This CDR3 reads CASSPTGTIYNEQFF. DNA for the CDR3: TGTGCCAGCAGCCCTACAGGGACTATCTACAATGAGCAGTTCTTC. Variable domain in full (rest from reference TRBV7-3 and TRBJ2-1): GAGVSQTPSNKVTEKGKYVELRCDPISGHTALYWYRQSLGQGPEFLIYFQGTGAADDSGLPNDRFFAVRPEGSVSTLKIQRTERGDSAVYLCASSPTGTIYNEQFFGPGTRLTVL.

The V gene is TRBV29-1, the J gene TRBJ1-1; 8 bases are a match to TRBD1. The V and J ends lost 3 bases and 5 bases, in that order; junction bases with no gene match: 8. Germline lookup yields CDR1 SQVTM and CDR2 ANQGSEA. The CDR3 is 14 amino acids. CDR3 loop: CSVDRAGGQTEAFF. In DNA, the CDR3 is TGCAGCGTTGATAGGGCAGGGGGCCAAACTGAAGCTTTCTTT. Supplemented by reference TRBV29-1 and TRBJ1-1, the full variable domain reads SAVISQKPSRDICQRGTSLTIQCQVDSQVTMMFWYRQQPGQSLTLIATANQGSEATYESGFVIDKFPISRPNLTFSTLTVSNMSPEDSSIYLCSVDRAGGQTEAFFGQGTRLTVV.

The CDR3 loop is CASSAGQGSYEQYF. CDR3 DNA sequence: TGTGCCAGCAGCGCGGGACAGGGATCCTACGAGCAGTACTTC. The chain links TRBV11-3 to TRBJ2-7; 9 bases match TRBD1. Per germline, CDR1 SGHNT and CDR2 YENEEA. J was trimmed by 1 base and V by 5 bases; bases with no gene match: 3. The CDR3 is 14 residues long.

Notes on this clone: This specimen includes other DNA sequences encoding the same CDR3. The rearrangement uses TRBV7-2 and TRBJ2-5; 11 bases line up with TRBD2. This CDR3 is 15 amino acids long. The V segment lost 0 bases and the J segment 4 bases; nucleotides outside the gene matches: 1. In germline, CDR1 is SGHTA, CDR2 FQGNSA. CDR3: CASSLASGRGETQYF. The CDR3 coding sequence is TGTGCCAGCAGCTTAGCTAGCGGGAGGGGAGAGACCCAGTACTTC. The full variable domain, completed using reference TRBV7-2 and TRBJ2-5, is GAGVSQSPSNKVTEKGKDVELRCDPISGHTALYWYRQSLGQGLEFLIYFQGNSAPDKSGLPSDRFSAERTGGSVSTLTIQRTQQEDSAVYLCASSLASGRGETQYFGPGTRLLVL.